These 14 T cell receptor beta chains came from one sample sequenced in a study of T cell responses to AZD1222 COVID-19 vaccine. Some clones are missing from TCRdb's copy, which holds only in-frame ones; the method was immunoSEQ multiplex PCR. The sample records 100,000 to 150,000 clones, roughly 93% being singletons. This specimen was peripheral blood, taken 28 days after the second AZD1222 dose. The source of these receptors is an adult who received the AZD1222 COVID-19 vaccine.

CDR3 sequence reads: CASSGTGGWNTEAFF. The DNA for the CDR3 is TGTGCCAGCTCCGGGACAGGGGGTTGGAACACTGAAGCTTTCTTT. The rearrangement uses TRBV6-5 and TRBJ1-1; 11 nucleotides match TRBD1. Germline V gene sequence: CDR1 MNHEY, CDR2 SVGAGI. V shed 8 bases and J 1 base; nucleotides not matched to a gene: 6. The CDR3 length is 15 residues.

The chain has TRBV19 and TRBJ1-4; 8 nucleotides line up with TRBD1. The trim removed 6 bases at V and 8 bases at J, leaving 8 bases unmatched. This CDR3 is built from 14 residues. Germline loops: CDR1 LNHDA, CDR2 SQIVND (reference sequence). The CDR3 DNA follows: TGTGCCAGTAGGGCAGGCGGGACAGGAGAAAAACTGTTTTTT. Translated: CASRAGGTGEKLFF.

The V and J genes are TRBV5-1 and TRBJ1-1; D gene unclear. V dropped 4 bases and J dropped 1 base, with 14 bases sitting between them. Germline V gene sequence: CDR1 SGHRS, CDR2 YFSETQ. The CDR3 contains 15 residues. The CDR3 loop reads CASSLLLGENTEAFF. Here the CDR3 DNA reads TGCGCCAGCAGCCTTCTGCTCGGGGAGAACACTGAAGCTTTCTTT.

The V and J genes are TRBV3-1 (or the pseudogene TRBV3-2) and TRBJ1-4; D is uncertain. Germline V CDR1 and CDR2: LGHDT, YNNKEL (reference sequence). Trimming pared 1 base from V and 4 bases from J, leaving 7 bases between. The CDR3 has 14 residues. The CDR3: CASSQGPRNEKLFF. The DNA for the CDR3 is TGTGCCAGCAGCCAAGGACCACGTAATGAAAAACTGTTTTTT.

The gene calls are TRBV6-6 and TRBJ2-7; tentative D call: TRBD2 (5 bases). The ends were cut back, 7 bases at V and 2 bases at J, with 15 bases in the middle. Germline V gene lookup returns CDR1 MNHNY and CDR2 SVGAGI (reference sequence). The CDR3 has 14 amino acids. CDR3 sequence (DNA): TGTGCCAGCACTAATCCCGCGACTACCTACGAGCAGTACTTC. This encodes CASTNPATTYEQYF.

The chain combines TRBV30 with TRBJ1-1; weak D call: TRBD1 (5 bases). Germline V gene sequence: CDR1 GTSNPN, CDR2 SVGIG (reference sequence). The CDR3 covers 15 residues. Trimming removed 2 bases from V and 3 bases from J, with 16 bases in between. CDR3 coding DNA: TGTGCCTGGAGTACCTCGACAGAGAAAGACACTGAAGCTTTCTTT. This codes for CAWSTSTEKDTEAFF.

The genes are TRBV30 and TRBJ1-4; D is possibly TRBD1 (6 bases). From germline, CDR1 is GTSNPN and CDR2 SVGIG (reference sequence). The CDR3 is made up of 15 amino acids. The ends were cut back, 2 bases at V and 8 bases at J, with 18 bases in the middle. CDR3 sequence (DNA): TGTGCCTGGAGTCCCGGGGGGCCCGGGGGAGAAAAACTGTTTTTT. It encodes CAWSPGGPGGEKLFF.

Turning to this clone: The same CDR3 also results from other DNA sequences found in this sample. The chain uses TRBV5-4 and TRBJ2-3; 15 nucleotides match TRBD2. Per the germline V gene, CDR1 is SGHNT and CDR2 is YYREEE (reference sequence). The CDR3 has 16 amino acids. V shed 4 bases, J shed 4 bases, and the junction held 4 bases outside the gene matches. The CDR3 sequence: CASSQGLAGGADTQYF. The CDR3 DNA reads TGTGCCAGCAGCCAAGGACTAGCGGGAGGGGCAGATACGCAGTATTTT.

This clone was counted between two and nine times. The genes are TRBV5-4 and TRBJ2-3; the D gene is possibly TRBD1 (5 bases). This CDR3 comprises 15 residues. V was clipped by 2 bases and J by 0 bases, with 10 bases between them. In germline, CDR1 is SGHNT, CDR2 YYREEE (reference sequence). CDR3 bases: TGTGCCAGCAGCTTTCAGGGCCGTAGCACAGATACGCAGTATTTT. This encodes CASSFQGRSTDTQYF.

The gene calls are TRBV6-6 and TRBJ2-7; D might be TRBD1 or TRBD2, each matching 5 bases. The V end was cut by 6 bases, the J end by 6 bases, with 12 bases between. This CDR3 is built from 12 residues. Germline V gene data show CDR1 as MNHNY and CDR2 as SVGAGI (reference sequence). The CDR3 spells CASSHGASEQYF. As DNA, the CDR3 is TGTGCCAGCAGCCACGGGGCGAGCGAGCAGTACTTC.

This rearrangement joins TRBV5-6 to TRBJ2-5; 9 positions match TRBD2. Trimming took 4 bases from V and 4 from J; bases not matched to a gene: 8. The CDR3 is 15 amino acids. CDR1 and CDR2 from the germline V gene are SGHDT and YYEEEE. In DNA, the CDR3 is TGTGCCAGCAGCACTTTAGCGGGAGATCTAGAGACCCAGTACTTC. Translating gives CASSTLAGDLETQYF.

This clone was observed once. The gene calls are TRBV2 and TRBJ1-1; D is perhaps TRBD1 (6 bases). V lost 10 bases and J 5 bases, leaving 11 bases between the germline ends. The V gene's germline CDR1 is SNHLY and CDR2 FYNNEI. CDR3 length: 11 residues. The DNA of the CDR3 is TGTGCCACCAGGGGTTTGACTGAAGCTTTCTTT. Translating it yields CATRGLTEAFF.

This clone was seen once. V is TRBV18 and J is TRBJ2-5, with D tentatively TRBD2 (6 bases). The CDR3 runs 17 residues. V lost 2 bases, J lost 0 bases, and 16 bases lay in between. Germline CDR1 reads KGHSH; CDR2 reads LQKENI. CDR3: CASSPGLRAGYQETQYF. CDR3 nucleotides: TGTGCCAGCTCACCAGGTTTGCGGGCGGGGTACCAAGAGACCCAGTACTTC. Supplemented by reference TRBV18 and TRBJ2-5, the full variable domain reads NAGVMQNPRHLVRRRGQEARLRCSPMKGHSHVYWYRQLPEEGLKFMVYLQKENIIDESGMPKERFSAEFPKEGPSILRIQQVVRGDSAAYFCASSPGLRAGYQETQYFGPGTRLLVL.

The gene calls are TRBV6-1 and TRBJ1-3; D may be TRBD1 (6 bases). The CDR3 is 15 amino acids. Germline values: CDR1 MNHNS, CDR2 SASEGT. The ends were cut back, 2 bases at V and 6 bases at J, with 14 bases in the middle. The CDR3 loop is CASSEMWGPENTIYF. The CDR3 nucleotides are TGTGCCAGCAGTGAAATGTGGGGGCCAGAAAACACCATATATTTT.